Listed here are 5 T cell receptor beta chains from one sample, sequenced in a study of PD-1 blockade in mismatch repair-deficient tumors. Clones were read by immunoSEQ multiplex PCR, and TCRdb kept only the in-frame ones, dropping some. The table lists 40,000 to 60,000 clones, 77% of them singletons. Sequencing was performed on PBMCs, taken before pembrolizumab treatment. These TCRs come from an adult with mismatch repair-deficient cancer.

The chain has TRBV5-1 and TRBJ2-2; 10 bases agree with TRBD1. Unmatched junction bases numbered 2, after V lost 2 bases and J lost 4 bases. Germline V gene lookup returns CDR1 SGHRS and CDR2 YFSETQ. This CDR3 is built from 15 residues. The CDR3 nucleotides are TGCGCCAGCAGCTTATGGACAGGGGGCACCGGGGAGCTGTTTTTT. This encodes CASSLWTGGTGELFF.

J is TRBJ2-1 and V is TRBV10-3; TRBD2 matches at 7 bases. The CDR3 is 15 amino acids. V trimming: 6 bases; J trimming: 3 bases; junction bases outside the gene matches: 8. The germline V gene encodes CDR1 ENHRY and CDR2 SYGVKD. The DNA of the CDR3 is TGTGCCATCAGCGACGTGGGCGGGAGCTACAATGAGCAGTTCTTC. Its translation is CAISDVGGSYNEQFF.

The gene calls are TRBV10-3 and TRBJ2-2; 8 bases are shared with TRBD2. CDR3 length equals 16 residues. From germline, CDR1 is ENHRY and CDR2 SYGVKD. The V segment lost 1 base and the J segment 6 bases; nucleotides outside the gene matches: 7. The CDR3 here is CAISELWREVAGELFF. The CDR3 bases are TGTGCCATCAGTGAGTTATGGCGGGAGGTTGCCGGGGAGCTGTTTTTT.

The CDR3 coding sequence is TGCGCCAGCAGATCCCAACAGGGGGGGTACGAGCAGTACTTC. This encodes CASRSQQGGYEQYF. V gene TRBV5-1 combines with J gene TRBJ2-7; a weak D match, TRBD1 (8 bases). CDR1 and CDR2 from the germline V gene are SGHRS and YFSETQ. The CDR3 sequence is 14 residues long. V shed 5 bases and J shed 4 bases, with 16 bases lying between them.

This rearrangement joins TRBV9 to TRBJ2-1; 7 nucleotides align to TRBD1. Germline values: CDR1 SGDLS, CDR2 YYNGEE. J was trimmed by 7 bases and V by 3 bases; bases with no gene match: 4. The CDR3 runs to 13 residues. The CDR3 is CASSAIRGNEQFF. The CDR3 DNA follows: TGTGCCAGCAGCGCCATCAGGGGGAATGAGCAGTTCTTC.